This TCR beta chain was sequenced for a study of blood T cells in healthy people across ages (dated by TCRdb to between 2015 and 2017). Study-wide context: Template switching captured roughly one uniquely barcoded TCR beta cDNA molecule per two T cells in model experiments. To track age-related changes in TCR beta repertoire diversity, the study relied on deep sequencing normalized with unique cDNA molecular identifiers. The donors were divided into four age groups: young (average around 16 years), middle-aged (around 41), aged (approximately 62) and long-lived (82). Using the same blood draw, the study looked at two additional independent replicas of 1 million unique cDNA reads for two donors, one aged 18 to 30 and the other aged 80 or older. To avoid experimental bias, donors of different ages were distributed randomly across sequencing lanes.

Library preparation used 5' RACE. The second PCR ran for about 6 to 12 cycles and used a J-beta primer mix along with a sample-barcoded 5' primer. A unique molecular identifier was introduced onto each TCR beta cDNA molecule by a template-switch 5' adaptor carrying 12 random nucleotides. Each sample yielded at least 2.5 million CDR3-containing paired-end reads. All of the RNA was converted into first-strand cDNA using the Mint cDNA synthesis kit, with a TRBC-specific oligonucleotide serving as the primer. All cDNA was treated with uracil-DNA glycosylase and then went through a first 18-cycle PCR with the universal primers M1SS and BC2_uni_R. As for how the authors treated the data: For normalization, 1 million high-quality reads, each with a distinct molecular identifier, were randomly selected from each sample. Instead of being binned into consensus sequences, reads that shared molecular identifiers were thrown out. MiTCR, run with a Q25 quality threshold and the strictest error-elimination algorithm, handled CDR3 identification, clonotype clustering and error correction. A nonparametric unseen species model using Euler transformation provided a lower-bound estimate of total TCR beta diversity. TCRdb reprocessed the public reads (quality trimming at Q25 with fastp, clone calling with MiXCR) and kept in-frame beta chains. Records with the same CDR3 protein are collapsed into one entry carrying the most frequent genes and DNA. The V and J calls follow TCRdb's processing rather than the paper's. The sample records around 2 million distinct CDR3 sequences, about two fifths of which are singletons. The ten biggest clones cover 20% to 25% of the sample.

What the research found in general, with its limitations: Compared with the aged group, more naive CD4+ T cells, fewer expanded clones and increased TCR diversity were shown by the long-lived group, suggesting age selection. Observed TCR beta diversity per million T cells fell roughly linearly with age, and a significant reduction was already apparent by age roughly 40. Because donor CMV infection status was unknown, age-related changes in expanded clonotypes were potentially confounded. Conclusive comparison of naive and antigen-experienced compartments was prevented by the profiling of bulk unsorted PBMCs. The percentage of naive T cells measured by flow cytometry correlated strongly with observed TCR beta diversity. Estimates of total diversity based on one million sequenced T cells were regarded as lower bounds and as underestimates.

Note on this clonotype: There is no known antigen for this receptor. Base qualities are not provided; no much larger clone lies one nucleotide away.

The 39 donors, aged 6 to 90 years, were systemically healthy Caucasian individuals from Russia. Each donor gave ten milliliters of peripheral blood, collected into EDTA-treated Vacutainer tubes. Ficoll-Paque density-gradient centrifugation was used to isolate PBMCs, with at least 6.5 million obtained per sample. Total RNA, at least 6 micrograms per sample, was extracted from PBMCs with Trizol reagent. The percentages of naive CD45RAhigh/CD27high T cells were determined by flow cytometry on a PBMC aliquot from every donor. The germline V gene (reference sequence) yields DFQATT for CDR1 and SNEGSKA for CDR2. From the cysteine up to the phenylalanine, the CDR3 has a length of 15 residues. CDR3 DNA only is kept here, 45 bases in frame from base 1. V is reduced by 6 bases and J by 0 bases, leaving a spacing of 15 bases between them.

This clonotype was sampled from a human donor in good health. The sequence links TRBV20-1 to TRBJ2-1; the D gene assignment is ambiguous. Sequences were obtained from blood. CDR3 protein: CSASVDPSSYNEQFF. The bases read TGCAGTGCGAGCGTTGACCCCAGCTCCTACAATGAGCAGTTCTTC.